Following are 13 T cell receptor beta chains from one sample sequenced in a study of cytomegalovirus exposure and HLA in healthy donors. Primers: 60 Vbeta forward and 13 Jbeta reverse. TCRdb keeps only in-frame clones here, not all; method: immunoSEQ multiplex PCR. This table holds about 110,000 clones, under 85% found once. The sample was PBMCs. The receptor set was obtained from a man aged 40-49 years in good health and CMV-seronegative.

This chain uses TRBV6-1 with TRBJ2-7; no reliable D call. Trimming pared 4 bases from V and 5 bases from J, leaving 12 bases between. The CDR3 is made up of 13 amino acids. From germline, CDR1 is MNHNS and CDR2 SASEGT. In DNA form, the CDR3 reads TGTGCCAGCAGTGTCCGGGTCTCAAACGAGCAGTACTTC. This gives the protein CASSVRVSNEQYF.

The chain recombines TRBV11-3 with TRBJ2-1, with TRBD1 matching 10 bases. Per the germline V gene, CDR1 is SGHNT and CDR2 is YENEEA. Losses at the gene ends were 5 bases for V and 4 bases for J; bases not matched to a gene: 5. CDR3 length: 15 residues. The CDR3 nucleotides are TGTGCCAGCAGCCCTAGGACAGGGGGGTACAATGAGCAGTTCTTC. It codes for CASSPRTGGYNEQFF.

The chain has TRBV6-6 and TRBJ1-2; D is perhaps TRBD1 (6 bases). The CDR3 covers 14 residues. The germline V gene encodes CDR1 MNHNY and CDR2 SVGAGI (reference sequence). V was cut by 0 bases and J by 4 bases, with 9 bases left in between. The CDR3 protein is CASSYSQGPYGYTF. The CDR3 nucleotides read TGTGCCAGCAGTTACTCGCAGGGGCCCTATGGCTACACCTTC.

A remark on this clone: Other DNA sequences in the same sample also yield this CDR3. The J gene is TRBJ1-1, the V gene TRBV15; no clear D. V was pared by 1 base and J by 0 bases, with 6 bases between. The CDR3 covers 14 residues. Per the germline V gene, CDR1 is LNHNV and CDR2 is YYDKDF (reference sequence). This chain's CDR3 is CATSRGLMNTEAFF. CDR3 DNA: TGTGCCACCAGCAGAGGACTGATGAACACTGAAGCTTTCTTT. The full variable domain, in which reference TRBV15 and TRBJ1-1 provide the parts outside the CDR3, is DAMVIQNPRYQVTQFGKPVTLSCSQTLNHNVMYWYQQKSSQAPKLLFHYYDKDFNNEADTPDNFQSRRPNTSFCFLDIRSPGLGDTAMYLCATSRGLMNTEAFFGQGTRLTVV.

The chain joins TRBV30 to TRBJ2-5; D not certain. Germline CDR1 is GTSNPN and CDR2 is SVGIG (reference sequence). The CDR3 is 13 amino acids. Deletions cut 4 bases from V and 0 bases from J, with 9 bases between. As DNA, the CDR3 is TGTGCCTGGACTAGACGGTACCAAGAGACCCAGTACTTC. This codes for CAWTRRYQETQYF.

This chain joins TRBV4-2 and TRBJ2-1; 7 positions match TRBD1. Germline CDR1 is LGHNA and CDR2 is YNFKEQ. Trimming removed 1 base from V and 10 bases from J; junction bases left unmatched: 7. The CDR3 sequence is 14 residues long. Written as DNA, the CDR3 is TGTGCCAGCAGCCAAGGGAGACAGGGCCGCGAGCAGTTCTTC. Encoded protein: CASSQGRQGREQFF.

This chain links TRBV4-3 with TRBJ2-3, with 7 bases identical to TRBD1. The CDR3 covers 17 residues. Germline lookup yields CDR1 LGHNA and CDR2 YSLEER. V lost 2 bases to trimming and J lost 2 bases; unmatched junction nucleotides: 10. The CDR3 DNA reads TGCGCCAGCAGCCAACCGGGACAGTACTTGGACACAGATACGCAGTATTTT. The encoded protein is CASSQPGQYLDTDTQYF.

A single count supports this clone. The V call is TRBV6-6, the J call TRBJ2-7; D not resolved. Trimming pared 6 bases from V and 6 bases from J, leaving 12 bases between. The CDR3 consists of 12 residues. Germline V gene sequence: CDR1 MNHNY, CDR2 SVGAGI (reference sequence). CDR3 coding DNA: TGTGCCAGCAGCCTGACACAGATCGAGCAGTACTTC. Its protein is CASSLTQIEQYF.

The J gene is TRBJ2-7, the V gene TRBV7-9; 7 positions agree with TRBD1. V dropped 8 bases and J dropped 3; count of bases not matched to a gene: 10. Germline-derived CDR1 and CDR2 are SEHNR and FQNEAQ (reference sequence). The CDR3 loop spans 14 amino acids. The CDR3 spells CASGNRTGLYEQYF. The CDR3 DNA follows: TGTGCCAGCGGGAATCGGACAGGTCTCTACGAGCAGTACTTC.

CDR3 sequence (DNA): TGTGCCAGCAGTTACGGGAGTGGCACAGATACGCAGTATTTT. Protein sequence: CASSYGSGTDTQYF. The chain recombines TRBV6-5 with TRBJ2-3, with D maybe TRBD2 (5 bases). This CDR3 spans 14 amino acids. The V gene's germline CDR1 is MNHEY and CDR2 SVGAGI. V lost 2 bases and J 1 base, leaving 7 bases between the germline ends.

This clone was seen only a few times. The chain employs TRBV9 and TRBJ2-5; TRBD1 aligns across 9 bases. Trimming removed 4 bases from V and 5 bases from J; junction bases left unmatched: 9. The CDR3 loop spans 15 amino acids. Germline assignment: CDR1 SGDLS and CDR2 YYNGEE. The CDR3 DNA reads TGTGCCAGCAGCTCGCGGGACAGGGTGTACGAGACCCAGTACTTC. Residues: CASSSRDRVYETQYF.

The V and J genes are TRBV9 and TRBJ2-7, with 11 bases fitting TRBD2. The CDR3 covers 14 residues. Unmatched junction bases numbered 5, after V lost 3 bases and J lost 6 bases. Germline V gene data show CDR1 as SGDLS and CDR2 as YYNGEE. The CDR3 sequence: CASSAGTSGGEQYF. CDR3 coding DNA: TGTGCCAGCAGCGCAGGGACTAGCGGAGGCGAGCAGTACTTC.

This rearrangement joins TRBV4-2 to TRBJ2-1; 9 bases are a match to TRBD2. The CDR3 length is 17 residues. Germline V CDR1 and CDR2: LGHNA, YNFKEQ. Trimming at V came to 2 bases and at J to 0 bases, leaving 5 bases not matched to a gene. The CDR3: CASSQSLAGSSYNEQFF. For the CDR3, the DNA is TGTGCCAGCAGCCAATCCCTAGCGGGAAGCTCCTACAATGAGCAGTTCTTC.